The source of this T cell receptor (beta chain) is a study of shared clonotypes between healthy human individuals. Turning to the study itself: The donor pool was made up of a couple of women and three men aged 18 to 49. Notes on the study in general: Memory subsets had estimated richness that was generally smaller than that of naive subsets. Relative to clonotypes present in all four donors, those not shared had lower generation probabilities.

Each subset's genomic DNA was split evenly across several immunoSEQ plates. Method: immunoSEQ multiplex PCR; TCRdb's copy keeps in-frame clones and lacks some. Among hundreds of thousands of clones, 80% to 95% were seen once, and the ten largest hold around 24%. The naive CD8 fraction comprised CD45RO-negative cells positively selected for CCR7 and excluded terminally differentiated effector memory CD45RA+ cells. CDR3 length: 16 amino acids. Germline values: CDR1 LGHNA, CDR2 YNFKEQ. V was pared by 1 base and J by 5 bases, with 15 bases between. About this clone: Its antigen is currently unknown.

The source material was naive CD8+ T cells sorted from blood. This chain joins TRBV4-2 and TRBJ2-1, with a weak D call TRBD2 (6 bases). The TCR originated in a man aged 25-45 years in good health. The CDR3 DNA is TGTGCCAGCAGCCAAGTTGGGCGGGATAGGCACAATGAGCAGTTCTTC. Amino acids: CASSQVGRDRHNEQFF.